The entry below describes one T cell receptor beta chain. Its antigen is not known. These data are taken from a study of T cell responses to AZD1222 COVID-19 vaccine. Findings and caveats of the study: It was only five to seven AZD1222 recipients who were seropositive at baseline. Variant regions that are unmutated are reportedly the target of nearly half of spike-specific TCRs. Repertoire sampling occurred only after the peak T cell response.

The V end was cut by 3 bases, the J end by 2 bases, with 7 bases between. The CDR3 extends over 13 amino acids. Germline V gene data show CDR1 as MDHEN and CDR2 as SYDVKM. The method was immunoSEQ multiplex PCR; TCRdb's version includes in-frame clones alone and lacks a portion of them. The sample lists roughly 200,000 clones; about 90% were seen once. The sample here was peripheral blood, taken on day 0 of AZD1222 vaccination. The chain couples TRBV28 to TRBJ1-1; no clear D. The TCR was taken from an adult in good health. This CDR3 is CASSFVFNTEAFF. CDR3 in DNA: TGTGCCAGCAGTTTCGTATTTAACACTGAAGCTTTCTTT.